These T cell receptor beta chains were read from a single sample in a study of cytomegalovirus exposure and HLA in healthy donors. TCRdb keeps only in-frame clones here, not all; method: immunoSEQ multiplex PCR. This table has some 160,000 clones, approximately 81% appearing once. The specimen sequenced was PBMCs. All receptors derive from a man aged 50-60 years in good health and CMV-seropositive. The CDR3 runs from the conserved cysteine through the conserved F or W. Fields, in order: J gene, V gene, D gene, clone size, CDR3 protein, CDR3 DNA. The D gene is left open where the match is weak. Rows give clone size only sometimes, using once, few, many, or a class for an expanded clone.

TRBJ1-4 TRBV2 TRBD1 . CASSGTENEKLFF TGTGCCAGCTCCGGGACAGAAAATGAAAAACTGTTTTTT
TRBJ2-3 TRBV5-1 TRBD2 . CASSLPTSGGAEDTQYF TGCGCCAGCAGCTTGCCGACTAGCGGGGGGGCCGAAGATACGCAGTATTTT
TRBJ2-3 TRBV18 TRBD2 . CASSLAGGPPDTQYF TGTGCCAGCTCACTAGCGGGGGGGCCCCCAGATACGCAGTATTTT
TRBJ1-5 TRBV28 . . CASKGGRGGGSNQPQHF TGTGCCAGCAAGGGAGGGAGAGGGGGAGGGTCCAATCAGCCCCAGCATTTT
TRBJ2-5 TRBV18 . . CASSRSLGETQYF TGTGCCAGCTCACGGTCACTCGGAGAGACCCAGTACTTC
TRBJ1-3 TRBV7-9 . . CASSLVAGERSGNTIYF TGTGCCAGCAGCTTAGTGGCAGGGGAGAGATCTGGAAACACCATATATTTT
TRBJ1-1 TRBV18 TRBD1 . CASSPSGQENTEAFF TGTGCCAGCTCACCCTCGGGACAGGAGAACACTGAAGCTTTCTTT
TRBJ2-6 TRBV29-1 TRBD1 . CSVTGTAISGANVLTF TGCAGCGTTACCGGGACAGCAATCTCTGGGGCCAACGTCCTGACTTTC
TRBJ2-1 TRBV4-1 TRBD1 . CASSQGGGRGLSNEQFF TGCGCCAGCAGCCAAGGAGGTGGCAGGGGGTTATCGAATGAGCAGTTCTTC
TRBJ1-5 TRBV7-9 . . CASSQGGQPQHF TGTGCCAGCAGCCAAGGGGGTCAGCCCCAGCATTTT
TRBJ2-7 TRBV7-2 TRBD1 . CASSPDRAHEQYF TGTGCCAGCAGCCCCGACAGGGCGCACGAGCAGTACTTC
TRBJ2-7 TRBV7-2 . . CASGLQGGVSEQYF TGTGCCAGCGGGTTACAGGGAGGGGTCAGCGAGCAGTACTTC
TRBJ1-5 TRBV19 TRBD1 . CASSRDRGNQPQHF TGTGCCAGTAGTAGAGACAGGGGCAATCAGCCCCAGCATTTT
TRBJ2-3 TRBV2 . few CASRLEGADTQYF TGTGCCAGCAGGTTGGAGGGTGCGGATACGCAGTATTTT
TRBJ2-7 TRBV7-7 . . CASSPGIANEQYF TGTGCTAGCAGCCCCGGGATCGCCAACGAGCAGTACTTC
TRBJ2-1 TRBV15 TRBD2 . CATSPPESPWGGEQFF TGTGCCACCAGCCCCCCCGAGAGCCCGTGGGGGGGTGAGCAGTTCTTC
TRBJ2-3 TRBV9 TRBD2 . CASSVGGRGTDTQYF TGTGCCAGCAGCGTAGGCGGGAGAGGCACAGATACGCAGTATTTT
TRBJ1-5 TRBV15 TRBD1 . CATSRAGQGNQPQHF TGTGCCACCAGCAGAGCCGGACAGGGGAATCAGCCCCAGCATTTT
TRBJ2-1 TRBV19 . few CASSISGRRSSYNEQFF TGTGCCAGTAGTATAAGTGGGCGACGAAGCTCCTACAATGAGCAGTTCTTC
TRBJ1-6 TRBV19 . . CASSTHRELKSPLHF TGTGCCAGTAGTACCCACAGGGAATTAAAGTCACCCCTCCACTTT